A single sample is the source of the 21 T cell receptor beta chains below, sequenced in a study of blood T cell repertoires in COVID-19. Only in-frame clones appear in the TCRdb table, and some are missing; sequencing was by immunoSEQ multiplex PCR. This table has 380,000 or so clones, roughly 90% appearing once. The material sequenced was PBMCs or T cells enriched from blood (not recorded which). These receptors came from a woman aged 25 to 39 with acute COVID-19.

This clone was picked up a small number of times. The chain employs TRBV7-3 and TRBJ2-1, with a possible D match to TRBD2 (6 bases). This CDR3 has 15 amino acids. Germline values: CDR1 SGHTA, CDR2 FQGTGA. Trimming took 4 bases from V and 0 from J, leaving 10 bases between them. The CDR3 here is CASSWDSSSYNEQFF. The CDR3 nucleotides read TGTGCCAGCAGCTGGGACTCGAGCTCCTACAATGAGCAGTTCTTC.

This chain links TRBV7-3 with TRBJ2-6; the D is unclear. The ends were cut back, 6 bases at V and 2 bases at J, with 11 bases in the middle. This CDR3 is built from 15 residues. The germline CDR1 and CDR2 sequences are SGHTA and FQGTGA. The CDR3: CASSPYSTGANVLTF. The CDR3 nucleotides are TGTGCCAGCAGTCCTTACAGCACTGGGGCCAACGTCCTGACTTTC.

With respect to this clone: One end of the junction varies from germline; a read error may be responsible. The chain uses TRBV9 and TRBJ1-2; 11 bases map to TRBD1. Germline loops: CDR1 SGDLS, CDR2 YYNGEE. The CDR3 length is 15 residues. The DNA of the CDR3 is TGTGCCAGCAGTGTAGGGACAGGGGGATTGGATGGCTACACCTTC. It encodes CASSVGTGGLDGYTF.

The chain couples TRBV18 to TRBJ1-2; perhaps TRBD1 as D (5 bases). V was pared by 3 bases and J by 8 bases, with 13 bases between. This CDR3 spans 13 amino acids. Germline V CDR1 and CDR2: KGHSH, LQKENI. CDR3 coding DNA: TGTGCCAGCTCACCTACCCGACAGCTGGGCTACACCTTC. Protein sequence: CASSPTRQLGYTF.

This CDR3 is CASSRRDRTSSYEQYF. Here the CDR3 DNA reads TGTGCCAGCAGCCGCCGGGACAGGACGAGCTCCTACGAGCAGTACTTC. The rearrangement links TRBV3-1 (or the pseudogene TRBV3-2) to TRBJ2-7; 8 bases match TRBD1. The CDR3 extends over 16 amino acids. With 4 bases clipped from V and 0 bases from J, the junction kept 8 bases outside the gene matches. Germline V gene lookup returns CDR1 LGHDT and CDR2 YNNKEL (reference sequence).

The rearrangement uses TRBV29-1 and TRBJ2-1, with D perhaps TRBD1 (6 bases). Germline values: CDR1 SQVTM, CDR2 ANQGSEA. This CDR3 comprises 15 residues. Trimming stripped 3 bases from V and 4 bases from J, with 16 bases between. CDR3 DNA: TGCAGCGTTGAGTACGTGGGACACCCTTACAATGAGCAGTTCTTC. Translating gives CSVEYVGHPYNEQFF.

This sequence joins TRBV6-5 and TRBJ2-7; D remains unclear. The CDR3 sequence is 12 residues long. The germline CDR1 and CDR2 sequences are MNHEY and SVGAGI. Trimming left V 8 bases short and J 5 bases short, with 13 bases between. Here the CDR3 DNA reads TGTGCCAGCGGGCAGTTCGTCAACGAGCAGTACTTC. Translated: CASGQFVNEQYF.

This clone was picked up one time. The sample contains more than one DNA sequence encoding this CDR3. The rearrangement joins TRBV2 to TRBJ1-2, with D possibly TRBD1 on 6 matching bases. V lost 6 bases to trimming and J lost 4 bases, with 9 bases between them. CDR3 length: 12 residues. Germline V gene lookup returns CDR1 SNHLY and CDR2 FYNNEI. Here the CDR3 reads CASRTGSYGYTF. The CDR3 nucleotides are TGTGCCAGCAGGACAGGATCCTATGGCTACACCTTC.

The V and J genes are TRBV15 and TRBJ1-2; TRBD1 matches 8 bases. V lost 3 bases, J lost 0 bases, and 3 bases stayed unmatched. The CDR3 is 15 amino acids. Looked up from germline, CDR1 is LNHNV and CDR2 is YYDKDF (reference sequence). The CDR3 loop reads CATSRPGQANYGYTF. The CDR3 coding sequence is TGTGCCACCAGCAGGCCGGGACAGGCTAACTATGGCTACACCTTC.

J is TRBJ2-2 and V is TRBV19; D is ambiguous. Germline V gene sequence: CDR1 LNHDA, CDR2 SQIVND (reference sequence). Trimming left V 5 bases short and J 3 bases short, with 7 bases between. The CDR3 has 13 amino acids. CDR3 sequence: CASSSRYTGELFF. Here the CDR3 DNA reads TGTGCCAGTAGTTCCAGGTACACCGGGGAGCTGTTTTTT.

This chain connects TRBV9 to TRBJ2-2; 10 bases align to TRBD1. Germline V gene lookup returns CDR1 SGDLS and CDR2 YYNGEE. The CDR3 is 17 amino acids. J lost 5 bases, V lost 4 bases, and 11 bases had no gene match. This CDR3 reads CASSSQGQGEGTGELFF. The DNA of the CDR3 is TGTGCCAGCAGCTCCCAAGGACAGGGGGAGGGGACCGGGGAGCTGTTTTTT. Based on the CDR3 plus reference TRBV9 and TRBJ2-2, the full variable domain is DSGVTQTPKHLITATGQRVTLRCSPRSGDLSVYWYQQSLDQGLQFLIQYYNGEERAKGNILERFSAQQFPDLHSELNLSSLELGDSALYFCASSSQGQGEGTGELFFGEGSRLTVL.

V is TRBV10-3 and J is TRBJ2-3, with D possibly being TRBD1 (7 bases). Germline CDR1 reads ENHRY; CDR2 reads SYGVKD. Between the trimmed V and J ends, which lost 8 bases and 0 bases, there was a span of 15 bases. The CDR3 runs to 15 residues. For the CDR3, the DNA is TGTGCCATCTCAGACAGGGACTCTAGCACAGATACGCAGTATTTT. This encodes CAISDRDSSTDTQYF.

This clone has only one observation. CDR3 DNA sequence: TGTGCCAGCAGCCAAGACAGGGGGCCTGGAAACACCATATATTTT. It encodes CASSQDRGPGNTIYF. This chain joins TRBV3-1 (or the pseudogene TRBV3-2) and TRBJ1-3; TRBD1 matches 8 bases. In germline, CDR1 is LGHDT, CDR2 YNNKEL (reference sequence). Trimming at V came to 0 bases and at J to 2 bases, leaving 0 bases not matched to a gene. The CDR3 spans 15 residues.

CDR3 sequence (DNA): TGTGCCACCAGCCACGGGGGTGTGTCTGGGGCCAACGTCCTGACTTTC. It is translated as CATSHGGVSGANVLTF. V and J are TRBV15 and TRBJ2-6; D is possibly TRBD2 (6 bases). The CDR3 spans 16 residues. Germline V gene data show CDR1 as LNHNV and CDR2 as YYDKDF (reference sequence). The ends were cut back, 5 bases at V and 1 base at J, with 12 bases in the middle.

This clone was seen a single time. Distinct nucleotide sequences in the sample also encode this CDR3. The V gene is TRBV9, the J gene TRBJ1-1; TRBD1 matches at 7 bases. The CDR3 is made up of 12 amino acids. V gave up 4 bases and J gave up 5 bases; unmatched junction bases: 2. The germline gives CDR1 SGDLS, CDR2 YYNGEE. The CDR3 DNA reads TGTGCCAGCAGCCCGACAGGGACTGAAGCTTTCTTT. It is translated as CASSPTGTEAFF. Looking up the rest from reference TRBV9 and TRBJ1-1 gives the full variable domain: DSGVTQTPKHLITATGQRVTLRCSPRSGDLSVYWYQQSLDQGLQFLIQYYNGEERAKGNILERFSAQQFPDLHSELNLSSLELGDSALYFCASSPTGTEAFFGQGTRLTVV.

This clone was detected once. This chain links TRBV3-1 (or the pseudogene TRBV3-2) with TRBJ1-1; 10 positions agree with TRBD1. From germline, CDR1 is LGHDT and CDR2 YNNKEL (reference sequence). The CDR3 spans 16 residues. J was trimmed by 5 bases and V by 1 base; bases with no gene match: 7. Here the CDR3 DNA reads TGTGCCAGCAGCCAAGCCAGGGGACAGGGGCAAACTGAAGCTTTCTTT. This gives the protein CASSQARGQGQTEAFF.

The chain couples TRBV4-1 to TRBJ2-1; D might be TRBD2 (6 bases). The CDR3 is 17 residues long. V lost 0 bases to trimming and J lost 10 bases, with 22 bases between them. From germline, CDR1 is MGHRA and CDR2 YSYEKL. CDR3 nucleotide sequence: TGCGCCAGCAGCCAAGATAGAAGGACTACTCGCCAATACGAGCAGTTCTTC. Protein: CASSQDRRTTRQYEQFF.

The rearrangement uses TRBV30 and TRBJ1-5; 7 bases line up with TRBD1. The CDR3 consists of 14 residues. The V gene end was trimmed by 1 base and the J gene end by 3 bases; junction bases not matched to a gene: 3. CDR1 and CDR2 from the germline V gene are GTSNPN and SVGIG (reference sequence). CDR3 DNA sequence: TGTGCCTGGAGTGGGGACAGCCCCAATCAGCCCCAGCATTTT. Translating gives CAWSGDSPNQPQHF. Filled out from reference TRBV30 and TRBJ1-5, the complete variable domain reads SQTIHQWPATLVQPVGSPLSLECTVEGTSNPNLYWYRQAAGRGLQLLFYSVGIGQISSEVPQNLSASRPQDRQFILSSKKLLLSDSGFYLCAWSGDSPNQPQHFGDGTRLSIL.

The chain has TRBV2 and TRBJ1-1; D not resolved. Between the trimmed V and J ends, which lost 8 bases and 1 base, there was a span of 8 bases. The CDR3 sequence is 12 residues long. CDR1 SNHLY and CDR2 FYNNEI come from the germline V gene. This chain's CDR3 is CASEQTNTEAFF. The CDR3 DNA reads as TGTGCCAGCGAACAAACGAACACTGAAGCTTTCTTT.

A single count supports this clone. The chain has TRBV7-2 and TRBJ1-2; 9 positions match TRBD1. Looked up from germline, CDR1 is SGHTA and CDR2 is FQGNSA. The CDR3 is 16 amino acids. Losses at the gene ends were 8 bases for V and 4 bases for J; bases not matched to a gene: 14. The CDR3 DNA follows: TGTGCCAGCCGAACAGGGGGCCAAATTGCTGCCTATGGCTACACCTTC. This sequence encodes CASRTGGQIAAYGYTF. The full variable domain, in which reference TRBV7-2 and TRBJ1-2 provide the parts outside the CDR3, is GAGVSQSPSNKVTEKGKDVELRCDPISGHTALYWYRQSLGQGLEFLIYFQGNSAPDKSGLPSDRFSAERTGGSVSTLTIQRTQQEDSAVYLCASRTGGQIAAYGYTFGSGTRLTVV.

The chain has TRBV24-1 and TRBJ1-4; D not resolved. V was pared by 3 bases and J by 2 bases, with 9 bases between. The length of the CDR3 is 15 residues. From germline, CDR1 is KGHDR and CDR2 SFDVKD. CDR3 bases: TGTGCCACCAGTGATCCGGGAGACACTAATGAAAAACTGTTTTTT. Translating it yields CATSDPGDTNEKLFF.